This section outlines one TCR beta chain sequence together with its context. The V gene's germline CDR1 is KGHDR and CDR2 SFDVKD. The CDR3 sequence is 14 residues long. The germline V and J ends were trimmed by 3 bases and 8 bases, with 13 bases remaining between them. The data were taken from a study of control samples from healthy donors and cancer patients. Assay used: immunoSEQ multiplex PCR; TCRdb lists only in-frame clones, some missing. The data contain about 70,000 clones, about 80% of them singletons. J is TRBJ2-1 and V is TRBV24-1; D is possibly TRBD1 (5 bases). The clonotype originates from a man aged 50 to 59 in good health. Specimen: blood. The CDR3 sequence: CATSDQTAVYEQFF. Here the CDR3 DNA reads TGTGCCACCAGTGATCAGACAGCTGTGTATGAGCAGTTCTTC.